This T cell receptor beta chain is drawn from a study of blood T cell repertoires in COVID-19. The wider study: Acute and convalescent COVID-19 specimens originated in the United States, Italy and Spain.

Data came from immunoSEQ multiplex PCR; TCRdb stores just in-frame clones and leaves some out. The sample lists 150,000 or so clones, roughly nine tenths seen once, with 13% in the top ten. V was trimmed by 1 base and J by 6 bases, leaving 9 bases between them. This CDR3 has 14 residues. Germline assignment: CDR1 SGHTA and CDR2 FQGNSA. Seattle patients were enrolled while actively infected and followed longitudinally. V is TRBV7-2 and J is TRBJ2-2; D is undetermined. The specimen sequenced was peripheral blood. The TCR was taken from a man between 18 and 29 years old with COVID-19, enrolled during active disease. Here the CDR3 DNA reads TGTGCCAGCAGCTTAGGCCTAGACGCCGGGGAGCTGTTTTTT. Translating gives CASSLGLDAGELFF.